The sequence of this T cell receptor (beta chain) was determined in a study of T cells after yellow fever vaccination. Study outcomes and limitations: The secondary response was weaker but peaked faster, day 5 versus 15. Repertoires sorted by FACS could include abundant clonotypes that are contaminants from the bulk population. At 95% to 98% for CD4 and 75% to 90% for CD8, most primary-vaccination clones showed up again after the booster.

Germline assignment: CDR1 LNHNV and CDR2 YYDKDF (reference sequence). CDR3 size: 12 residues. Deletions cut 1 base from V and 6 bases from J, with 7 bases between. On this clonotype: Its antigen remains unidentified.

TCRdb re-called the 5' RACE reads with MiXCR, one entry per CDR3 protein. The data show approximately 260,000 distinct CDR3 sequences, 10% to 15% seen once. The sequence came from a man younger than 40 who received the YFV17D yellow fever vaccine. V and J are TRBV15 and TRBJ2-7; no reliable D call. The sequences come from CD4+ T cells sorted from PBMCs, collected 45 days after the yellow fever booster vaccination. CDR3 sequence reads: CATSRVDAEQYF. The CDR3 nucleotides read TGTGCCACCAGCAGAGTTGACGCCGAGCAGTACTTC.